The TCR beta chain described here comes from a study of PD-1 blockade in classical Hodgkin lymphoma. The germline V gene has CDR1 SEHNR and CDR2 FQNEAQ (reference sequence). J gave up 0 bases and V 3 bases, and 5 bases lay outside the gene matches. CDR3 length: 16 residues. Exposure to brentuximab vedotin varied, and each patient had relapsed following autologous stem cell transplantation. TCRdb's table, derived via immunoSEQ multiplex PCR, lists solely in-frame clones and lacks some. The sample lists 14,000 or so clones; 83% were seen once. The TCR comes from a human donor with classical Hodgkin lymphoma. The rearrangement uses TRBV7-9 and TRBJ1-3, with 7 nucleotides matching TRBD1. This material consisted of peripheral blood mononuclear cells (PBMCs), taken at baseline. CDR3 sequence reads: CASSFEGAYSGNTIYF. The CDR3 bases are TGTGCCAGCAGCTTCGAGGGGGCCTACTCTGGAAACACCATATATTTT.